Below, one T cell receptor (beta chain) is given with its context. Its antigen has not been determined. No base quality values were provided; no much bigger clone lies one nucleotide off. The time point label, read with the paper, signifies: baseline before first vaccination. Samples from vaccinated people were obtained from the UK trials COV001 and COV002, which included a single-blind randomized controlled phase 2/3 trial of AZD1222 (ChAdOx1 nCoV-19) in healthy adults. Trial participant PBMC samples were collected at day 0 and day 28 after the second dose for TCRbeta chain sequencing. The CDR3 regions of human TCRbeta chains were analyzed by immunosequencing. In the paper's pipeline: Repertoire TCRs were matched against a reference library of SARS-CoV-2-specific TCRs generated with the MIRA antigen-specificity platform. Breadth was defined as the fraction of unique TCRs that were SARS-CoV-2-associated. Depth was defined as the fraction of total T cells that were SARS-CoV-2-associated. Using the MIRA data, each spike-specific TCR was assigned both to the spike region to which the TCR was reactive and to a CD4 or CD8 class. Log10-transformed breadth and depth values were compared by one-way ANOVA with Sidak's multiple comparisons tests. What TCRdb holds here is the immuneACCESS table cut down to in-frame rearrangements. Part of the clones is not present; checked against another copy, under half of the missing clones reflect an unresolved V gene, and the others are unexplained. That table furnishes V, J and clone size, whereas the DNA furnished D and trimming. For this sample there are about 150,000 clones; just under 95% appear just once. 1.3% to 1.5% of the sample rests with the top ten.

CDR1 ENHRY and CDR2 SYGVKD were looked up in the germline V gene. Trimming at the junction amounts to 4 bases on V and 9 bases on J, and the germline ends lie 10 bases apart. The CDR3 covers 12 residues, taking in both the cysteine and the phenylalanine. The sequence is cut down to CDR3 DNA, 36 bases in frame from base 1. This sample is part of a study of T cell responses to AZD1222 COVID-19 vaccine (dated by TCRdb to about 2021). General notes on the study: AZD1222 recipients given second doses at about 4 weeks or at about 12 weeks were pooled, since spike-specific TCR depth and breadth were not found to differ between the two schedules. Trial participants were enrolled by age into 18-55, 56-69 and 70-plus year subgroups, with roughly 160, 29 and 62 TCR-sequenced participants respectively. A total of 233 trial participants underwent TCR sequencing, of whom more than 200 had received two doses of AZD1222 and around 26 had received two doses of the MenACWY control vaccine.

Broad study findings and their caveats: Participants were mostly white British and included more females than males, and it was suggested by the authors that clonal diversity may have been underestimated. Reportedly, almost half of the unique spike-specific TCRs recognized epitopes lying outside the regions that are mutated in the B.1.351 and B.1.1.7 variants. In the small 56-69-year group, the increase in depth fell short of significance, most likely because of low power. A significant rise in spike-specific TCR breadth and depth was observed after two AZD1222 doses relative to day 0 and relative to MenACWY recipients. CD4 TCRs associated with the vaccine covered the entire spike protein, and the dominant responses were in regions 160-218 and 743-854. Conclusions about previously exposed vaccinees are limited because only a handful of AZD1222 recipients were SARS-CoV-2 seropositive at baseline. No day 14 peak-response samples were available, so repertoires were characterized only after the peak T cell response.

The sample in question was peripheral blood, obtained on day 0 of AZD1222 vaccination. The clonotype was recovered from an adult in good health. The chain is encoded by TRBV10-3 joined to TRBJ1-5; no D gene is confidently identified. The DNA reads TGTGCCATCAGTGCCGTTGGAGGGCCCCAGCATTTT. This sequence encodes CAISAVGGPQHF.